Listed below are T cell receptor beta chains from one sample, sequenced in a study of response to subunit inactivated influenza vaccine. TCRdb re-called the RT-PCR reads with MiXCR, one entry per CDR3 protein. This sample has some 500,000 distinct CDR3 sequences, with 25% found just once. The input for sequencing was CD4+ T cells sorted from PBMCs, taken 5 to 6 days after vaccination. The receptors here all came from a middle-aged man who received an inactivated influenza vaccine. CDR3s include the opening cysteine and the closing phenylalanine or tryptophan. A D gene is named only where the DNA matches it firmly. The size entry is marked missing in some rows and otherwise reads once, few, many or a size class.

.,TRBV12-3/TRBV12-4,few,TRBJ2-5,TGTGCCAGCAACACCGAAAGGGGAGCCCAAGAGACCCAGTACTTC,CASNTERGAQETQYF
.,TRBV5-1,few,TRBJ2-7,TGCGCCAGCAGCTCGGAGTTGTTCAACGAGCAGTACTTC,CASSSELFNEQYF
TRBD1,TRBV3-1,.,TRBJ2-3,TGTGCCAGCAGCCAGGCGCGTCCGGACAGGGAAGATACGCAGTATTTT,CASSQARPDREDTQYF
.,TRBV11-2,few,TRBJ2-3,TGTGCCAGCAGCGCCGATAGAGCAGATACGCAGTATTTT,CASSADRADTQYF
TRBD1,TRBV25-1,.,TRBJ1-4,TGTGCCAGCAGTGACAACAGGGGTGGATCTGAAAAACTGTTTTTT,CASSDNRGGSEKLFF
.,TRBV6-2/TRBV6-3,.,TRBJ2-1,TGTGCCACCAACGGGGTGTCCCCCTACAATGAGCAGTTCTTC,CATNGVSPYNEQFF
.,TRBV12-3/TRBV12-4,.,TRBJ2-1,TGTTCCAGCAGTTTGGTGAATGAGCAGTTCTTC,CSSSLVNEQFF
TRBD1,TRBV5-1,few,TRBJ2-7,TGCGCCAGCAGCAGGGACAGGGCGGTCTACGAGCAGTACTTC,CASSRDRAVYEQYF
.,TRBV29-1,.,TRBJ2-3,TGCAGCGCAAGACTGGGAGTAGGCACAGATACGCAGTATTTT,CSARLGVGTDTQYF
.,TRBV15,.,TRBJ2-3,TGTGCCACCCAGAAATTCCGGGGGGCAGGGGGCACAGATACGCAGTATTTT,CATQKFRGAGGTDTQYF
TRBD2,TRBV27,.,TRBJ2-7,TGTGCCAGCAGTCCGCTAGCGGGAGACTTCGAGCAGTACTTC,CASSPLAGDFEQYF
TRBD2,TRBV7-8,.,TRBJ2-7,TGTGCCAGCAGCCCGGTGGCTAGCGGTCCCTACGAGCAGTACTTC,CASSPVASGPYEQYF
.,TRBV5-1,few,TRBJ1-1,TGCGCCAGCAGCTTGGGCGGCGTCCACACTGAAGCTTTCTTT,CASSLGGVHTEAFF
.,TRBV7-2,few,TRBJ2-3,TGTGCCAGCAGCTTAGCCCGACATACTAGCACAGATACGCAGTATTTT,CASSLARHTSTDTQYF
.,TRBV9,.,TRBJ2-7,TGTGCCAGCAGCCAAGGGGTGTCGACGTCAACCCCCTACGAGCAGTACTTC,CASSQGVSTSTPYEQYF
.,TRBV29-1,few,TRBJ2-2,TGCAGCGCTGCTCCGGGACAAGGGGGTCGGACCGGGGAGCTGTTTTTT,CSAAPGQGGRTGELFF
.,TRBV20-1,.,TRBJ2-1,TGCAGTGCTAGAGATACCGGGACTGCCAATCAGCAGTTCTTC,CSARDTGTANQQFF
.,TRBV3-1,.,TRBJ2-3,TGTGCCAGCAGCCAATCTATGACAGATACGCAGTATTTT,CASSQSMTDTQYF
TRBD1,TRBV3-1,.,TRBJ2-5,TGTGCCAGCAGCCAAAATACAGGGGGGAGAACCCAGTACTTC,CASSQNTGGRTQYF
.,TRBV3-1,few,TRBJ1-2,TGTGCCAGCAGCCCTACTCCCTGGAGGGTGGGCTATGGCTACACCTTC,CASSPTPWRVGYGYTF
.,TRBV5-4,.,TRBJ1-6,TGTGCCAGCAGCAGGGACGCTAGCTCCTATAATTCACCCCTCCACTTT,CASSRDASSYNSPLHF
.,TRBV6-2/TRBV6-3,.,TRBJ1-5,TGTGCCAGCGGGGAAACCCGACAGAATAATCAGCCCCAGCATTTT,CASGETRQNNQPQHF
.,TRBV10-3,.,TRBJ1-4,TGTGCCATCAGTGAGCCCTATAATGAAAAACTGTTTTTT,CAISEPYNEKLFF
TRBD2,TRBV2,.,TRBJ2-7,TGTGCCAGCACCCGAAGTGGTAGCGGGAGCTACGAGCAGTACTTC,CASTRSGSGSYEQYF
.,TRBV27,few,TRBJ2-1,TGTGCCAGCAGTTTATCCAGGCTGGGGACCTACAATGAGCAGTTCTTC,CASSLSRLGTYNEQFF
.,TRBV5-5,.,TRBJ2-2,TGTGCCAGCAGCTTGCCGGGACACAACACCGGGGAGCTGTTTTTT,CASSLPGHNTGELFF
TRBD2,TRBV20-1,.,TRBJ2-1,TGCAGTGGGGCAAGCGGGACCTCCCTTGAGCAGTTCTTC,CSGASGTSLEQFF
TRBD2,TRBV5-6,.,TRBJ2-3,TGTGCCAGCAGCCCGACGACTAGCGGGTGGGGCGGGGATACGCAGTATTTT,CASSPTTSGWGGDTQYF
TRBD1,TRBV12-3/TRBV12-4,few,TRBJ2-1,TGTGCCAGCAGTTCTCCTGGACAGGGTAATAGGCAGTTCTTC,CASSSPGQGNRQFF
.,TRBV7-2,.,TRBJ2-3,TGTGCCGTAAGCGGGTGGGCGGCAGATACGCAGTATTTT,CAVSGWAADTQYF
.,TRBV20-1,.,TRBJ1-4,TGCAGTGCTCGCCCGGGACACTGGGATGAAAAACTGTTTTTT,CSARPGHWDEKLFF
TRBD2,TRBV7-9,.,TRBJ2-1,TGTGCCAGCAGCCCTAGCGGGAGTGCGTACAATGAGCAGTTCTTC,CASSPSGSAYNEQFF
.,TRBV11-1,few,TRBJ2-2,TGTGCCAGCAGCCAGGGACTGCGACACGGGGAGCTGTTTTTT,CASSQGLRHGELFF
TRBD1,TRBV9,few,TRBJ2-3,TGTGCCAGCGGATGGGGACAGGGTAGCACAGATACGCAGTATTTT,CASGWGQGSTDTQYF
.,TRBV14,.,TRBJ2-5,TGTGCCAGCAGCCAAGTCGGGGGGCCTTACCAAGAGACCCAGTACTTC,CASSQVGGPYQETQYF
.,TRBV6-5,.,TRBJ1-2,TGTGCCAGCAGTTACTCTCGCGGAATCGGAGGCTACACCTTC,CASSYSRGIGGYTF
.,TRBV5-1,few,TRBJ2-1,TGCGCCAGCACCCGACAGGTGCTCTCCAATGAGCAGTTCTTC,CASTRQVLSNEQFF
.,TRBV7-2,.,TRBJ2-7,TGTGCCAGCAGCTTAAGTCTGGCCGACTACGAGCAGTACTTC,CASSLSLADYEQYF
TRBD1,TRBV28,few,TRBJ2-7,TGTGCCAGCAGTTTCGGCAGGGGGCCCTACGAGCAGTACTTC,CASSFGRGPYEQYF
.,TRBV9,.,TRBJ2-2,TGTGCCAGCAGCGTCGTCACCGGGGAGCTGTTTTTT,CASSVVTGELFF
.,TRBV3-1,.,TRBJ2-7,TGTGCCAGCAGCCCCCCAGGGTTCGAGCAGTACTTC,CASSPPGFEQYF
.,TRBV6-5,many,TRBJ1-2,TGTGCCAGCAGTTCACTCCAGGCCGTAGGGGGCTATGGCTACACCTTC,CASSSLQAVGGYGYTF
.,TRBV10-3,many,TRBJ2-7,TGTGCCACCTGTGAGCAGGGGCGTTACGAGCAGTACTTC,CATCEQGRYEQYF
TRBD1,TRBV12-3/TRBV12-4,few,TRBJ1-2,TGTGCCAGCAGAGTTGGGGGCCGGGACAGGGCCTATGGCTACACCTTC,CASRVGGRDRAYGYTF
.,TRBV10-3,few,TRBJ1-5,TGTGCCATCAGGGCATCGAGGGAAGATCAGCCCCAGCATTTT,CAIRASREDQPQHF
TRBD1,TRBV10-3,few,TRBJ1-6,TGTGCCATCAGGGCGGACAGGTCTTCACCCCTCCACTTT,CAIRADRSSPLHF
.,TRBV6-2/TRBV6-3,few,TRBJ2-2,TGTGCCAGCAGTGTTATCGGGGAGCTGTTTTTT,CASSVIGELFF
.,TRBV3-1,.,TRBJ2-7,TGTGCCAGCAGCCAAGGAGGGTCTGGCTCGTACTTC,CASSQGGSGSYF
.,TRBV3-1,.,TRBJ1-2,TGTGCCAGCAGCCAGGGAATACTTGGCTACACCTTC,CASSQGILGYTF